This TCR beta chain derives from a study of shared clonotypes between healthy human individuals. Here immunoSEQ multiplex PCR was the method, and the copy in TCRdb shows in-frame clones only, minus some. The sample contains under 1,100,000 clones, about 74% of which appear only once. V was shortened by 2 bases and J by 4 bases, with 11 bases between the two germline ends. The length of the CDR3 is 15 residues. Germline CDR1 is MGHDK and CDR2 is SYGVNS. Material for sequencing was memory CD4+ T cells sorted from blood. Described subset: CD45RA-negative fraction. This chain connects TRBV25-1 to TRBJ1-4; D remains unclear. This receptor was taken from a man between 18 and 35 years old in good health. In DNA form, the CDR3 reads TGTGCCAGCAGTGAACCCGGGGTCAATAATGAAAAACTGTTTTTT. Translating it yields CASSEPGVNNEKLFF.